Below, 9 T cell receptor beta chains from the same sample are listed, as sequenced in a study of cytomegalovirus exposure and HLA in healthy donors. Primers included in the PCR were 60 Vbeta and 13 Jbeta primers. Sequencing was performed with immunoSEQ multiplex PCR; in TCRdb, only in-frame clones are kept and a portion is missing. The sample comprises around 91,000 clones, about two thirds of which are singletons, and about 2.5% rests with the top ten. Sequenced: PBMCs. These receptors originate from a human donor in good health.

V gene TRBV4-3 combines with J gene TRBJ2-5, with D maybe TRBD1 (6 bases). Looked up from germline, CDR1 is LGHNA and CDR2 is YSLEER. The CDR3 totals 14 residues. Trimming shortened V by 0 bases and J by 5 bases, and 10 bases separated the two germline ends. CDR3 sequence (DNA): TGCGCCAGCAGCCAAGAGGGGGCGATGGAGACCCAGTACTTC. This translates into CASSQEGAMETQYF.

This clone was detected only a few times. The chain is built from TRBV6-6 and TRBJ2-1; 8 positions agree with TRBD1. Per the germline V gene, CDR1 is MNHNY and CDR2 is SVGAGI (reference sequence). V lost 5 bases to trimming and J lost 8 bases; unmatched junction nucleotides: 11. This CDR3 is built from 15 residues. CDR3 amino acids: CASSTTGARIHEQFF. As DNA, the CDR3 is TGTGCCAGCAGTACGACAGGGGCAAGAATCCATGAGCAGTTCTTC.

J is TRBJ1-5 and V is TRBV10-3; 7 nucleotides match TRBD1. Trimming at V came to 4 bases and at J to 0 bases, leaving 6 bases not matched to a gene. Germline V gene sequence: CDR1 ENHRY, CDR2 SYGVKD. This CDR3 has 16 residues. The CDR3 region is CAISVGTVYSNQPQHF. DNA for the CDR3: TGTGCCATCAGTGTAGGGACAGTCTATAGCAATCAGCCCCAGCATTTT.

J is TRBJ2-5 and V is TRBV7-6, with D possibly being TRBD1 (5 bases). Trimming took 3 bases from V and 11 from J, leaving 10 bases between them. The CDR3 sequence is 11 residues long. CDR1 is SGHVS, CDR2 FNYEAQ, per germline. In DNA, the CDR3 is TGTGCCAGCAGCTTTGGGCAGGGACAGTACTTC. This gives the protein CASSFGQGQYF. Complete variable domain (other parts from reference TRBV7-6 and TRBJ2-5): GAGVSQSPRYKVTKRGQDVALRCDPISGHVSLYWYRQALGQGPEFLTYFNYEAQQDKSGLPNDRFSAERPEGSISTLTIQRTEQRDSAMYRCASSFGQGQYFGPGTRLLVL.

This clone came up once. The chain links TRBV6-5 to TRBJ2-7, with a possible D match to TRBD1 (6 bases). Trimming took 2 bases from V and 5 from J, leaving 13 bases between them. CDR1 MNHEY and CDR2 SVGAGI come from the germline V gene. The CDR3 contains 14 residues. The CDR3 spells CASSYTRGLNEQYF. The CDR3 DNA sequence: TGTGCCAGCAGTTACACCAGGGGCCTAAACGAGCAGTACTTC.

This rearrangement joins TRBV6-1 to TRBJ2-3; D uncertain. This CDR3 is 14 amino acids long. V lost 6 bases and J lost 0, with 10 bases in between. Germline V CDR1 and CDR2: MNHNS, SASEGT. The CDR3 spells CASSGKDSTDTQYF. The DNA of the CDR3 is TGTGCCAGCAGCGGTAAAGATAGCACAGATACGCAGTATTTT.

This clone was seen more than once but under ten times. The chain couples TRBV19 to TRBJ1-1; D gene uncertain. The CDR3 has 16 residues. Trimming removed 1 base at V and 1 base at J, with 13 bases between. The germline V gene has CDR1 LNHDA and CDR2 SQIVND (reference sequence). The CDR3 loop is CASSIGAQYPNTEAFF. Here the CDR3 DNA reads TGTGCCAGTAGTATAGGGGCCCAGTACCCGAACACTGAAGCTTTCTTT.

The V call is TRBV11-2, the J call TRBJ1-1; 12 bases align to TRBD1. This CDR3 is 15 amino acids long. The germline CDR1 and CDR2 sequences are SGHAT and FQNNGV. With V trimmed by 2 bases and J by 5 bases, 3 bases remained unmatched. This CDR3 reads CASSLRDRGQTEAFF. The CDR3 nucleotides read TGTGCCAGCAGCTTACGGGACAGGGGGCAAACTGAAGCTTTCTTT. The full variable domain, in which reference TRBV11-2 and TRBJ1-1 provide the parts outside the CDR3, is EAGVAQSPRYKIIEKRQSVAFWCNPISGHATLYWYQQILGQGPKLLIQFQNNGVVDDSQLPKDRFSAERLKGVDSTLKIQPAKLEDSAVYLCASSLRDRGQTEAFFGQGTRLTVV.

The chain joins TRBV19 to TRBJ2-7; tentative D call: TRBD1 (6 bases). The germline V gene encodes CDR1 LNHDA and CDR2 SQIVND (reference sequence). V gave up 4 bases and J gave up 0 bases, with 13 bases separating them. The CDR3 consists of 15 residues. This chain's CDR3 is CASSTYDRPSYEQYF. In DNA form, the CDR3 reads TGTGCCAGTAGTACATACGACAGGCCCTCCTACGAGCAGTACTTC.